This TCR beta chain came from a study of shared clonotypes between healthy human individuals. Study details: The plates for each donor numbered three CD4 naive, three CD4 memory, two CD8 naive and one CD8 memory.

TCRdb's table, derived via immunoSEQ multiplex PCR, lists solely in-frame clones and lacks some. The top ten hold 0.095% to 0.12% of the sample, which has a few hundred thousand clones, about 95% seen once. The naive CD8 fraction comprised CD45RO-negative cells positively selected for CCR7 and excluded terminally differentiated effector memory CD45RA+ cells. There are 16 residues in the CDR3. The germline CDR1 and CDR2 sequences are SNHLY and FYNNEI. V lost 2 bases and J lost 5; bases outside the gene matches: 7. Broader study findings: Exclusively blood specimens were collected; tissue repertoires likely differ. A small donor pool kept down the genetic and exposure-history diversity that was represented.

About this clone itself: Its target is unknown.

Sequencing was performed on naive CD8+ T cells sorted from blood. The TCR sequence derives from a woman aged 25 to 45 in good health. The chain is built from TRBV2 and TRBJ2-2; TRBD1 agrees at 8 bases. CDR3 DNA sequence: TGTGCCAGCAGTGAAACAAGGGACAGGAGTACCGGGGAGCTGTTTTTT. This translates into CASSETRDRSTGELFF.